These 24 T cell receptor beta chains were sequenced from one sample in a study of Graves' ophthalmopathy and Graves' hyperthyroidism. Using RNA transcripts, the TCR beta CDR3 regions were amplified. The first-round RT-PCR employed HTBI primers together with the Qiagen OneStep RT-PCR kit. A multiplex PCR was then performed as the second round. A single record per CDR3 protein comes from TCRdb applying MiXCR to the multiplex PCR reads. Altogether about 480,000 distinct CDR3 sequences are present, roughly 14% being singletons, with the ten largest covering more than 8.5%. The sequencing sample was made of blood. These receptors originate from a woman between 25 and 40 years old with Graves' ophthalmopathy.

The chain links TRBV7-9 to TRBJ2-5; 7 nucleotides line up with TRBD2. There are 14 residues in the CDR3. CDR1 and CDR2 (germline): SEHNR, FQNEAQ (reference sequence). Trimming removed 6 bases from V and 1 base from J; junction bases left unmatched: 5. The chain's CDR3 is CASRPASGQETQYF. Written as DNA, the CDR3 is TGTGCCAGCAGGCCGGCTAGCGGCCAAGAGACCCAGTACTTC.

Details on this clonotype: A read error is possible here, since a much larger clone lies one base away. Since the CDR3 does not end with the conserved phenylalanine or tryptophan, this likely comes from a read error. The CDR3 nucleotides are TGTGCCACCAGTGATGCAGCGGGAACCTCTGGGGCCAACGTCCTGACTTTA. Its translation is CATSDAAGTSGANVLTL. The genes are TRBV24-1 and TRBJ2-6, with 7 bases that match TRBD2. V trimming: 3 bases; J trimming: 0 bases; junction bases outside the gene matches: 4. The CDR3 contains 17 residues. The germline V gene has CDR1 KGHDR and CDR2 SFDVKD.

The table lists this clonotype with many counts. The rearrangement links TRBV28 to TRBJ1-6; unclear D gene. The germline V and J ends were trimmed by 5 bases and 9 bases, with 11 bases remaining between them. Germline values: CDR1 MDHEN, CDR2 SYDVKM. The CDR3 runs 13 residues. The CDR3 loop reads CASSRVRGSPLHF. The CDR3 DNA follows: TGTGCCAGCAGTAGAGTTCGGGGTTCACCCCTCCACTTT.

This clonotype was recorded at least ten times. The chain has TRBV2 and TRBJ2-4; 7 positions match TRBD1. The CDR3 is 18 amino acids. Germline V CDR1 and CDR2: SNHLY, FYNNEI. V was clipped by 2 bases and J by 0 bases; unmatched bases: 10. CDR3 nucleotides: TGTGCCAGCAGTGAATCCCAAGGGGGCTTGCTAGCCAAAAACATTCAGTACTTC. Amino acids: CASSESQGGLLAKNIQYF.

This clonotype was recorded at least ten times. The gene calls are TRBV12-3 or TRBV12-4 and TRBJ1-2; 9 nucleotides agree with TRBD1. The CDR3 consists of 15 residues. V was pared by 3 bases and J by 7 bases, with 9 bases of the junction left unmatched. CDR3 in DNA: TGTGCCAGCAGTTTGACAACAGGGGGCAAACTTGGCTACACCTTC. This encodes CASSLTTGGKLGYTF.

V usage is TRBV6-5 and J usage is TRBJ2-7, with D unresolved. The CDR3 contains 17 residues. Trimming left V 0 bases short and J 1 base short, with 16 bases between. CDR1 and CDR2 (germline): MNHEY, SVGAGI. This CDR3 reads CASSYSMSQGGSYEQYF. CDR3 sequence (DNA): TGTGCCAGCAGTTACTCGATGTCGCAAGGTGGGTCCTACGAGCAGTACTTC.

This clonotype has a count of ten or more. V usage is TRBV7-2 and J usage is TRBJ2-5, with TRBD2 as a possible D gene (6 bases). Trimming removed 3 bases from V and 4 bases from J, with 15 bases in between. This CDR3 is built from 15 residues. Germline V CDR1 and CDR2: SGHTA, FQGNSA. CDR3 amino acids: CASSFRALEGETQYF. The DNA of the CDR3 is TGTGCCAGCAGCTTCCGCGCCCTGGAGGGAGAGACCCAGTACTTC.

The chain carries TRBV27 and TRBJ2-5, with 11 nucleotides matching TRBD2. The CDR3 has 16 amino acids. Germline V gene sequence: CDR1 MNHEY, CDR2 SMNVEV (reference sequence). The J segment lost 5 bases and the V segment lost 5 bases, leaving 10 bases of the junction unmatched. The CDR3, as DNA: TGTGCCAGCAGTACTAAACTAGCGGGGGCAGGGGAGACCCAGTACTTC. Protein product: CASSTKLAGAGETQYF.

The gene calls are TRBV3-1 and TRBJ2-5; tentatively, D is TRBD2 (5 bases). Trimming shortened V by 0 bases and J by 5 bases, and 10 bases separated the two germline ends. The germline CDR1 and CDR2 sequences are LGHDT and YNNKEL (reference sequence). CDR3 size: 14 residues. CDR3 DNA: TGTGCCAGCAGCCAAGATTCGGGGTTCGAGACCCAGTACTTC. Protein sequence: CASSQDSGFETQYF.

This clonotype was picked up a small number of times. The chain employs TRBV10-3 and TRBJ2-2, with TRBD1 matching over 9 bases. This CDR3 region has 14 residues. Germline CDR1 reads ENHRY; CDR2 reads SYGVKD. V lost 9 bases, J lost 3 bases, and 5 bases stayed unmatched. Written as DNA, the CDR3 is TGTGCCATAAAGAGGACAGGGGACACCGGGGAGCTGTTTTTT. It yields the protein CAIKRTGDTGELFF.

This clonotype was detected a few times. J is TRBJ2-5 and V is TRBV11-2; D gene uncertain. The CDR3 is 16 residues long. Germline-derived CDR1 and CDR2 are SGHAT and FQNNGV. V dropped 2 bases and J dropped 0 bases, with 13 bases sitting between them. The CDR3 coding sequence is TGTGCCAGCAGCTTATTATCCTGGCGGAACCAAGAGACCCAGTACTTC. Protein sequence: CASSLLSWRNQETQYF.

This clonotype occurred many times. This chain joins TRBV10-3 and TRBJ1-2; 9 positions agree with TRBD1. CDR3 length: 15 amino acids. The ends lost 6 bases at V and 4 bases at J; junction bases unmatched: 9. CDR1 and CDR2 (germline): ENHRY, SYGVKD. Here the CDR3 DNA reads TGTGCCATCAGCCATGGACAGGGGTCCCTCTATGGCTACACCTTC. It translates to CAISHGQGSLYGYTF.

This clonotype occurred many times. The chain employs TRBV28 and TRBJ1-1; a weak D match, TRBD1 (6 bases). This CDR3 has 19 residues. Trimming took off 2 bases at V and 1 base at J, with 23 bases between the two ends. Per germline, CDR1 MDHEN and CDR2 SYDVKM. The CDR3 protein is CASSLTRLGHPLGNTEAFF. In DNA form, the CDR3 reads TGTGCCAGCAGTTTAACGCGGTTGGGACACCCTCTGGGGAACACTGAAGCTTTCTTT.

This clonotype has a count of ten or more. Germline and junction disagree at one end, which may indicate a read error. CDR3 residues: CASSFNRGGGNSEAFF. CDR3 bases: TGTGCCAGCAGTTTTAACAGGGGCGGGGGGAACTCTGAAGCTTTCTTT. The chain uses TRBV6-5 and TRBJ1-1; 7 bases are shared with TRBD1. This CDR3 region has 16 residues. Germline CDR1 and CDR2: MNHEY and SVGAGI.

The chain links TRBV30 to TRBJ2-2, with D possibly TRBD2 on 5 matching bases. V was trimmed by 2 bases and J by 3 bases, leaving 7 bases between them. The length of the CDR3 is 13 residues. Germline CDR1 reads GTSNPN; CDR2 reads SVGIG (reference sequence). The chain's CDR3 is CAWSLAYTGELFF. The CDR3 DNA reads TGTGCCTGGAGTTTAGCGTACACCGGGGAGCTGTTTTTT. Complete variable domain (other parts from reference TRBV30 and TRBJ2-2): SQTIHQWPATLVQPVGSPLSLECTVEGTSNPNLYWYRQAAGRGLQLLFYSVGIGQISSEVPQNLSASRPQDRQFILSSKKLLLSDSGFYLCAWSLAYTGELFFGEGSRLTVL.

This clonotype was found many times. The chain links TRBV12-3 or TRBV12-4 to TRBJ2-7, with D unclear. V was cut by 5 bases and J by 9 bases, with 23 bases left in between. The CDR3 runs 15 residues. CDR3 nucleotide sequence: TGTGCCAGCAGTCCATCCCCGGGCTCATCGGTAGGGCAGTACTTC. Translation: CASSPSPGSSVGQYF.

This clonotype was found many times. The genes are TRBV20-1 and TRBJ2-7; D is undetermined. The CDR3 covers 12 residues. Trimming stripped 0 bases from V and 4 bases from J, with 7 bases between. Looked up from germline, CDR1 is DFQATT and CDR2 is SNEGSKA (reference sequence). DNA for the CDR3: TGCAGTGCTAGAGATCTCCAGTACGAGCAGTACTTC. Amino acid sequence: CSARDLQYEQYF.

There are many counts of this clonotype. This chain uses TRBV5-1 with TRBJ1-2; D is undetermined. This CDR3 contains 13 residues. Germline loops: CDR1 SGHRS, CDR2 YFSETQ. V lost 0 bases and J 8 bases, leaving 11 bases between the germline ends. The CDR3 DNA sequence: TGCGCCAGCAGCTTGGGGGCAGCGTCAGGCTACACCTTC. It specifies CASSLGAASGYTF. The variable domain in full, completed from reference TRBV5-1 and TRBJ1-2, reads KAGVTQTPRYLIKTRGQQVTLSCSPISGHRSVSWYQQTPGQGLQFLFEYFSETQRNKGNFPGRFSGRQFSNSRSEMNVSTLELGDSALYLCASSLGAASGYTFGSGTRLTVV.

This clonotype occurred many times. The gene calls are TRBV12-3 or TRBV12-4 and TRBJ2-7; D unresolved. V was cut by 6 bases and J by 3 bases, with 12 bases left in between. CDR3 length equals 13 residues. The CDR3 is CASSPSGFYEQYF. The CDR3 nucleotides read TGTGCCAGCAGCCCGTCTGGATTCTACGAGCAGTACTTC.

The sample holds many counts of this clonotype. The CDR3 bases are TGTGCCAGCAGCCAATTTAGAAAGACCCAGTACTTC. This sequence encodes CASSQFRKTQYF. The chain carries TRBV3-1 and TRBJ2-5, with D uncertain. Trimming took off 2 bases at V and 6 bases at J, with 7 bases between the two ends. The CDR3 covers 12 residues. Looked up from germline, CDR1 is LGHDT and CDR2 is YNNKEL (reference sequence).

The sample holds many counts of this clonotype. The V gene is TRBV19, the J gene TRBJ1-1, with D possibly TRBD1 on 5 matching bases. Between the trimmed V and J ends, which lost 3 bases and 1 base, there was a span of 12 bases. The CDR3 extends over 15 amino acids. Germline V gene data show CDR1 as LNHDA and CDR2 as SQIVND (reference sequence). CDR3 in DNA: TGTGCCAGTAGTATCGGAGGGGTAGGGAACACTGAAGCTTTCTTT. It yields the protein CASSIGGVGNTEAFF.

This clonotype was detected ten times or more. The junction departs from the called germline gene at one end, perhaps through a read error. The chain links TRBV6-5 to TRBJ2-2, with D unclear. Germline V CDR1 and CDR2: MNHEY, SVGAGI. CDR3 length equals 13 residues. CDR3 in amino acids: CASSDSDTGELFF. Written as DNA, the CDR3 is TGTGCCAGCAGTGACTCAGACACCGGGGAGCTGTTTTTT.

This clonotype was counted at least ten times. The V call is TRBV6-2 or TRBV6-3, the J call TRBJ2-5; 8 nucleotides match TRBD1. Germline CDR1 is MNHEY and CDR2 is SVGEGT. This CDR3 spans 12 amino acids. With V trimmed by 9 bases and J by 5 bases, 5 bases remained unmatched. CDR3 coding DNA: TGTGCCAGTACAGGGGGTCCGGAGACCCAGTACTTC. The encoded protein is CASTGGPETQYF.

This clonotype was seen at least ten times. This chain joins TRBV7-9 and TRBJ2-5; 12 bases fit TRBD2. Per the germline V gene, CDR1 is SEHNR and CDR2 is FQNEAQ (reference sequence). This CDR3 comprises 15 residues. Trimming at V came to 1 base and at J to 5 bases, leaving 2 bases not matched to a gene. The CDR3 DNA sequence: TGTGCCAGCAGCTTAGGACTAGCGGGGGTGGAGACCCAGTACTTC. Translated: CASSLGLAGVETQYF. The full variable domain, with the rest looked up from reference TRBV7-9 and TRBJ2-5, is DTGVSQNPRHKITKRGQNVTFRCDPISEHNRLYWYRQTLGQGPEFLTYFQNEAQLEKSRLLSDRFSAERPKGSFSTLEIQRTEQGDSAMYLCASSLGLAGVETQYFGPGTRLLVL.